This T cell receptor (beta chain) was recovered during a study of blood T cell repertoires in COVID-19 (dated by TCRdb to the early 2020s). About the investigation overall: Samples covering the acute and convalescent phases of COVID-19 were provided by collaborators in the United States, Italy and Spain. The material from the prospective study consisted of cDNA or gDNA derived from T cells, B-cell-depleted T cells, or PBMCs. The dataset comprised deeply sampled blood TCRbeta repertoires from subjects exposed to, actively infected with, or recovered from COVID-19. The repertoires were released in a freely available public database intended as a resource for research on the immune response to SARS-CoV-2. The sample metadata nearly always contained a de-identified subject ID, COVID-19 status, age in years and sex. Where HLA class I and class II types were available, the types were taken from metadata supplied by the sample provider, not from assay-based typing. The samples were drawn from the first 160 participants of the ongoing ImmuneRACE study and from 1,254 subjects provided by 6 global collaborators.

Counted from cysteine to phenylalanine, this CDR3 has 15 amino acids. The read is trimmed to its CDR3 DNA, 45 bases read in frame from base 1. Reading the germline V gene gives CDR1 SGHDN and CDR2 FVKESK. Trimmed from V: 4 bases; trimmed from J: 0 bases; junction bases lacking a gene match: 6. The immunoSEQ Assay, a bias-controlled multiplex PCR, was used to amplify TCRbeta CDR3 regions from genomic DNA. From the authors' description of their analysis: Nucleated cell counts per sample were estimated from amplification of reference gene primers within the assay. Sequence reads were collapsed and filtered to measure the absolute abundance of every unique TCRbeta CDR3 rearrangement. For each sample, productive Simpson clonality was calculated as the square root of Simpson's diversity index across productive rearrangements. TCRdb limited this immuneACCESS table to in-frame rearrangements with V and J called. A share of clones is missing; checked studies link under half to unresolved V genes, and the rest is unexplained. That table gives V, J and clone size, and the DNA gave D and trimming. This sample is represented by some 250,000 clones; roughly 85% of them were singletons. Approximately 3.5% of the sample is held by the ten biggest clonotypes.

A note on this clone: This receptor's antigen is unknown. Base qualities were left out, and no much larger clone turns up one base away.

Whole blood was collected in K2EDTA tubes by collaborating institutions according to the institutions' own protocols. For TCRbeta analysis, collaborators shipped samples as frozen whole blood, isolated PBMCs, or DNA extracted from either of those sample types. Results and caveats for the whole study, not just this receptor: How much clinical and demographic metadata was included differed by source and by participant, and the metadata was provided uncurated.

Rearrangement joined TRBV14 to TRBJ2-7; a stretch of 7 junction bases matches TRBD2. Specimen: peripheral blood. This clonotype originated in a young woman with acute or convalescent COVID-19. The DNA sequence follows: TGTGCCAGCAGCCCTAGACTAGCACGCTCCTACGAGCAGTACTTC. Its protein product is CASSPRLARSYEQYF.